This note documents a single T cell receptor beta chain sequence. Germline CDR1 SQVTM, CDR2 ANQGSEA. The CDR3 contains 12 residues. The record originates from a study of T cell changes during pregnancy in multiple sclerosis. Here immunoSEQ multiplex PCR was the method, and the copy in TCRdb shows in-frame clones only, minus some. The table shows some 100,000 clones, with 94% occurring only once. The receptor's source is a female donor with multiple sclerosis, enrolled in a pregnancy study. This chain joins TRBV29-1 and TRBJ1-3; D not certain. Source: peripheral blood, taken before pregnancy. CDR3 DNA: TGCAGTGTTCCCGTCTCTGGAAACACCATATATTTT. Translated: CSVPVSGNTIYF.